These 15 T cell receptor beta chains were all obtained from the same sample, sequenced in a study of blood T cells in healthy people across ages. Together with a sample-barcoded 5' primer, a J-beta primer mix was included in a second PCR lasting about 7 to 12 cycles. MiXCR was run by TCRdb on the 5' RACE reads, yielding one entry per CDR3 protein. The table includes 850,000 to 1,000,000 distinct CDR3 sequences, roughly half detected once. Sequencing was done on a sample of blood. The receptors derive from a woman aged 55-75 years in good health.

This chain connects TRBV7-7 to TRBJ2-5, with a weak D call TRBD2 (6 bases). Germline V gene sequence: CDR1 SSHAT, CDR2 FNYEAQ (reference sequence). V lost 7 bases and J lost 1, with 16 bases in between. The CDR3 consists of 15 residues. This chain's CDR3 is CASTKGLRGQETQYF. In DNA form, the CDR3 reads TGTGCCAGCACCAAAGGGCTGCGGGGCCAAGAGACCCAGTACTTC.

Written as DNA, the CDR3 is TGTGCCAGCAGCTTACAATCACAGAACAATGAGCAGTACTTC. The encoded protein is CASSLQSQNNEQYF. The chain combines TRBV5-5 with TRBJ2-7; D call uncertain. Trimming removed 2 bases at V and 7 bases at J, with 16 bases between. Germline-derived CDR1 and CDR2 are SGHKS and YYEKEE (reference sequence). The CDR3 has 14 amino acids.

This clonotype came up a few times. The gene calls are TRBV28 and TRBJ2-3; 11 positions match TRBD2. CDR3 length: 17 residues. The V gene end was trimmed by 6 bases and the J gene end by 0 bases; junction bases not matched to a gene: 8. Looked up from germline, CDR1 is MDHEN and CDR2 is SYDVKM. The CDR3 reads CASSPTGTSGSTDTQYF. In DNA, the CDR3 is TGTGCCAGCAGCCCTACCGGGACTAGCGGAAGCACAGATACGCAGTATTTT.

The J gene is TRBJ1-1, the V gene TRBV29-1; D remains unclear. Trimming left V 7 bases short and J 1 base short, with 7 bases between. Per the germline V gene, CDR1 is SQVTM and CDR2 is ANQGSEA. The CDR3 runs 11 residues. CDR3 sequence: CSDARNTEAFF. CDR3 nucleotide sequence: TGCAGCGATGCCCGGAACACTGAAGCTTTCTTT. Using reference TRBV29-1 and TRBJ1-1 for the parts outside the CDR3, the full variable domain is SAVISQKPSRDICQRGTSLTIQCQVDSQVTMMFWYRQQPGQSLTLIATANQGSEATYESGFVIDKFPISRPNLTFSTLTVSNMSPEDSSIYLCSDARNTEAFFGQGTRLTVV.

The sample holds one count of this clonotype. CDR3 sequence reads: CSASTGGAGYTF. CDR3 nucleotide sequence: TGCAGTGCTAGTACGGGTGGCGCTGGCTACACCTTC. J is TRBJ1-2 and V is TRBV20-1, with unresolved D. The CDR3 runs 12 residues. Germline CDR1 is DFQATT and CDR2 is SNEGSKA (reference sequence). V lost 3 bases, J lost 7 bases, and 12 bases lay in between.

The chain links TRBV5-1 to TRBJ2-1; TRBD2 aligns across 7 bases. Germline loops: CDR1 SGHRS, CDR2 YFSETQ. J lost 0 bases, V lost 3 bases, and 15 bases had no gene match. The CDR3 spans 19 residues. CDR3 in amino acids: CASSYFAGSSGFSYNEQFF. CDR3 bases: TGCGCCAGCAGCTACTTTGCGGGTTCTAGCGGCTTCTCCTACAATGAGCAGTTCTTC.

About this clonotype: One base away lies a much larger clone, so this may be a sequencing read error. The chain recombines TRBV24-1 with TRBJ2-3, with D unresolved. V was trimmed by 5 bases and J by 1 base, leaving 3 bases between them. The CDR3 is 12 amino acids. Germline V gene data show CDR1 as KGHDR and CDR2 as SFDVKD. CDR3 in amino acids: CATSVGTDTQYF. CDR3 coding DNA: TGTGCCACCAGTGTGGGCACAGATACGCAGTATTTT.

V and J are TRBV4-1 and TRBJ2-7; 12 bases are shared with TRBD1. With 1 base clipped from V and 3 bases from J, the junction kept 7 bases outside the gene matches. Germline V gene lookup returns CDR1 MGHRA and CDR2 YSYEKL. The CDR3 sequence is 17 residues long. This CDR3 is CASSQGLRDRGLYEQYF. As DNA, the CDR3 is TGCGCCAGCAGCCAAGGCCTCAGGGACAGGGGGCTCTACGAGCAGTACTTC.

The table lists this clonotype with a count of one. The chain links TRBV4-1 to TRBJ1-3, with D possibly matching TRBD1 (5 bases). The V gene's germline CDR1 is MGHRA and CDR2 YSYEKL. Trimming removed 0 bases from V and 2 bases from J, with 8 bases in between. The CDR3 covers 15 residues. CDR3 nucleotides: TGCGCCAGCAGCCAAGATGCAGGGCCTGGAAACACCATATATTTT. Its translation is CASSQDAGPGNTIYF.

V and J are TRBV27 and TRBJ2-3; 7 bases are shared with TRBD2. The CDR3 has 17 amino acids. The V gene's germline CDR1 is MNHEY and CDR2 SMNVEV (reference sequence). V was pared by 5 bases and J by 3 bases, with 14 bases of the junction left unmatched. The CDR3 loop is CASSPTRLAPRTDTQYF. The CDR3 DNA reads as TGTGCCAGCAGTCCGACTAGACTAGCTCCGAGGACAGATACGCAGTATTTT.

The CDR3 sequence: CASSSRRNSYNEQYF. CDR3 bases: TGTGCCAGCAGTTCACGAAGAAACTCCTACAATGAGCAGTACTTC. V is TRBV6-2 or TRBV6-3 and J is TRBJ2-7; the D is unclear. The V gene's germline CDR1 is MNHEY and CDR2 SVGEGT. Trimming removed 4 bases from V and 7 bases from J, with 20 bases in between. The CDR3 extends over 15 amino acids.

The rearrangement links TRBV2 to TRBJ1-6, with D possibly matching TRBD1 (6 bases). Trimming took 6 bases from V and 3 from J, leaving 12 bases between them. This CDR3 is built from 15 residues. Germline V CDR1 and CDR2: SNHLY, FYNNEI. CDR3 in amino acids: CASRRGTNYNSPLHF. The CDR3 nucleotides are TGTGCCAGCAGGAGGGGGACAAACTATAATTCACCCCTCCACTTT.

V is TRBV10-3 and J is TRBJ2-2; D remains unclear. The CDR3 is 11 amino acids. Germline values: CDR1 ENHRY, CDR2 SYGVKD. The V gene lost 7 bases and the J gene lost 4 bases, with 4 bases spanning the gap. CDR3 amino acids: CAIILTGELFF. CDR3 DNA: TGTGCCATCATTCTCACCGGGGAGCTGTTTTTT.

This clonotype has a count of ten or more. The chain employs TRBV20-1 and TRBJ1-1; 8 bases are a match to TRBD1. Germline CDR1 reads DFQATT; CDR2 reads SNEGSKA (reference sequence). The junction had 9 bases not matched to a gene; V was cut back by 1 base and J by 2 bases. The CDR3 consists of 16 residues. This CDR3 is CSARATGGLANTEAFF. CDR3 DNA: TGCAGTGCTAGAGCTACAGGGGGTCTTGCTAACACTGAAGCTTTCTTT.

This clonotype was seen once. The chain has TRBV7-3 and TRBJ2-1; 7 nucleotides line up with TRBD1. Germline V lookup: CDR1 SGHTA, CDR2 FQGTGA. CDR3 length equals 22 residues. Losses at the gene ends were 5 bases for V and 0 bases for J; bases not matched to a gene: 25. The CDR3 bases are TGTGCCAGCAGCCCCCGCGGTATCGCTAGGGGACAGCCTGCGAGCTCCTACAATGAGCAGTTCTTC. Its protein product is CASSPRGIARGQPASSYNEQFF.